The source of this T cell receptor beta chain is a study of control samples from healthy donors and cancer patients. Some clones are missing from TCRdb's copy, which holds only in-frame ones; the method was immunoSEQ multiplex PCR. The sample has about 51,000 clones, about 80% seen once. This CDR3 is built from 15 residues. Looked up from germline, CDR1 is SGHRS and CDR2 is YFSETQ. With 1 base removed from V and 10 bases from J, the gap between germline ends came to 15 bases. This clonotype was sampled from a man between 65 and 80 years old in good health. Sequencing used blood. The J gene is TRBJ1-6, the V gene TRBV5-1; possible D gene TRBD1, 5 bases. CDR3 coding DNA: TGCGCCAGCAGCTTGACAGCCAACCGGGGGTCACCCCTCCACTTT. Amino acids: CASSLTANRGSPLHF.